One and the same sample provided the 18 T cell receptor beta chains below, sequenced in a study of blood T cells in healthy people across ages. Sample-barcoded 5' priming and a J-beta primer mix drove a second PCR of 7 to 11 cycles. TCRdb used MiXCR to reprocess the 5' RACE reads, holding one entry per CDR3 protein. The table lists about 1.5 million distinct CDR3 sequences, under 55% of them singletons. Sequenced material: blood. These receptors all stem from a young woman in good health.

The chain couples TRBV6-5 to TRBJ1-5; no clear D gene. The germline V and J ends were trimmed by 0 bases and 3 bases, with 9 bases remaining between them. The CDR3 spans 15 residues. Germline CDR1 and CDR2: MNHEY and SVGAGI. CDR3 protein: CASSYSRGNNQPQHF. CDR3 nucleotide sequence: TGTGCCAGCAGTTACTCGCGTGGGAACAATCAGCCCCAGCATTTT.

This clonotype occurred once. This rearrangement joins TRBV11-2 to TRBJ2-7; D gene uncertain. The assigned J gene may be wrong: the sequence end matches TRBJ2-5 better. CDR1 is SGHAT, CDR2 FQNNGV, per germline. The CDR3 has 14 residues. The CDR3 nucleotides read TGTGCCAGCACCCCCGAATGGACGGGAGAGACCCAGTACTTC. Translated, it gives CASTPEWTGETQYF.

The J gene is TRBJ2-2, the V gene TRBV20-1; a possible D gene is TRBD2 (6 bases). Germline values: CDR1 DFQATT, CDR2 SNEGSKA (reference sequence). The CDR3 totals 14 residues. V was trimmed by 3 bases and J by 0 bases, leaving 8 bases between them. Written as DNA, the CDR3 is TGCAGTGCTAGGGCTAGCGCGAACACCGGGGAGCTGTTTTTT. Its translation is CSARASANTGELFF.

The table lists this clonotype with a few counts. This chain uses TRBV7-2 with TRBJ1-1; 7 nucleotides match TRBD1. The CDR3 has 15 residues. From germline, CDR1 is SGHTA and CDR2 FQGNSA. The V and J ends lost 4 bases and 0 bases, in that order; junction bases with no gene match: 5. This CDR3 reads CASSYYDRVNTEAFF. For the CDR3, the DNA is TGTGCCAGCAGCTATTATGACAGGGTGAACACTGAAGCTTTCTTT.

The rearrangement joins TRBV27 to TRBJ1-1; D call uncertain. Germline lookup yields CDR1 MNHEY and CDR2 SMNVEV (reference sequence). The CDR3 is made up of 17 amino acids. V was shortened by 5 bases and J by 1 base, with 20 bases between the two germline ends. As DNA, the CDR3 is TGTGCCAGCAGTCCGATAATCAGGCGGAAGGGGAACACTGAAGCTTTCTTT. This translates into CASSPIIRRKGNTEAFF.

V is TRBV20-1 and J is TRBJ2-4, with no clear D. The J call may be mistaken, given a closer DNA end match to TRBJ2-7. Germline-derived CDR1 and CDR2 are DFQATT and SNEGSKA (reference sequence). The CDR3 totals 12 residues. The CDR3 is CSASNTIYEQYF. CDR3 DNA sequence: TGCAGTGCTAGCAATACAATCTACGAGCAGTACTTC.

This clonotype showed up just a few times. V gene TRBV7-2 combines with J gene TRBJ2-4; D gene uncertain. Germline CDR1 is SGHTA and CDR2 is FQGNSA. Trimming pared 3 bases from V and 14 bases from J, leaving 14 bases between. This CDR3 comprises 12 residues. The CDR3 region is CASSFPPSVKYF. CDR3 DNA sequence: TGTGCCAGCAGCTTCCCCCCTTCTGTTAAGTACTTC.

V usage is TRBV12-3 or TRBV12-4 and J usage is TRBJ1-2, with TRBD1 matching over 7 bases. Unmatched junction bases numbered 9, after V lost 3 bases and J lost 8 bases. The CDR3 spans 14 residues. CDR3 bases: TGTGCCAGCAGTTTGAAGAGACAGGGAAGCGGCTACACCTTC. This encodes CASSLKRQGSGYTF.

The rearrangement uses TRBV21-1 and TRBJ2-5. TRBV21-1 is designated a pseudogene. The CDR3 totals 17 residues. The CDR3 reads CASSRESLRGRTKTQYF. The CDR3 nucleotides read TGTGCCAGCAGCAGAGAAAGTCTGAGAGGACGGACGAAGACCCAGTACTTC.

This clonotype was counted between two and nine times. The chain recombines TRBV7-2 with TRBJ2-3, with no clear D. Trimming shortened V by 6 bases and J by 5 bases, and 6 bases separated the two germline ends. This CDR3 is built from 11 residues. Germline CDR1 SGHTA, CDR2 FQGNSA. The CDR3 region is CASSIRDTQYF. The CDR3, as DNA: TGTGCCAGCAGTATAAGAGATACGCAGTATTTT.

Points on this clonotype: Its ends do not fully match the called genes, so a read error is possible. The genes are TRBV7-9 and TRBJ1-2; a weak D match, TRBD1 (5 bases). Germline V gene sequence: CDR1 SEHNR, CDR2 FQNEAQ (reference sequence). The CDR3 has 12 residues. CDR3 sequence reads: CASSLEGWGYAF. CDR3 DNA sequence: TGTGCCAGCAGCTTAGAGGGTTGGGGCTACGCCTTC.

The sample holds a few counts of this clonotype. The rearrangement joins TRBV10-3 to TRBJ2-7; the D is unclear. From germline, CDR1 is ENHRY and CDR2 SYGVKD. Trimming shortened V by 9 bases and J by 0 bases, and 15 bases separated the two germline ends. This CDR3 region has 14 residues. CDR3 in DNA: TGTGCCATTGAGGATAGGGTAAACTCCTACGAGCAGTACTTC. Its translation is CAIEDRVNSYEQYF.

This clonotype was recorded a few times. CDR3 in amino acids: CSARRRGGLQDTQYF. The CDR3 region has the DNA TGCAGTGCCCGCCGTCGGGGGGGGCTTCAAGATACGCAGTATTTT. The chain has TRBV20-1 and TRBJ2-3, with 8 bases lining up with TRBD2. CDR1 and CDR2 from the germline V gene are DFQATT and SNEGSKA (reference sequence). The CDR3 sequence is 15 residues long. With V trimmed by 6 bases and J by 5 bases, 13 bases remained unmatched.

This clonotype appeared a few times. The chain uses TRBV3-1 and TRBJ1-4, with 7 bases fitting TRBD1. V shed 3 bases and J 5 bases; nucleotides not matched to a gene: 12. There are 17 residues in the CDR3. Germline lookup yields CDR1 LGHDT and CDR2 YNNKEL (reference sequence). CDR3 amino acids: CASSQMFSGTVNEKLFF. Written as DNA, the CDR3 is TGTGCCAGCAGCCAGATGTTCTCCGGGACAGTAAATGAAAAACTGTTTTTT.

This clonotype was counted a single time. The V call is TRBV20-1, the J call TRBJ2-7, with TRBD2 matching 12 bases. TRBJ2-5 matches the DNA end more closely, so the J call is doubtful. CDR1 is DFQATT and CDR2 is SNEGSKA in the germline V gene (reference sequence). This CDR3 spans 15 amino acids. CDR3 DNA sequence: TGCAGTGCTAGAGAATATGGACTAGCGGGGGAGACCCAGTACTTC. Translating gives CSAREYGLAGETQYF.

This clonotype was detected a few times. The chain links TRBV6-8 to TRBJ1-2; 7 bases match TRBD1. Germline CDR1 and CDR2: MNHGY and SAAAGT. The CDR3 consists of 13 residues. J gave up 2 bases and V 6 bases, and 3 bases lay outside the gene matches. The CDR3 coding sequence is TGTGCCAGCAGGGACAGGAGAAACTATGGCTACACCTTC. Translated, it gives CASRDRRNYGYTF.

This clonotype was observed a handful of times. The rearrangement links TRBV24-1 to TRBJ2-3; no definite D call. V shed 0 bases and J shed 1 base, with 10 bases lying between them. There are 16 residues in the CDR3. The germline gives CDR1 KGHDR, CDR2 SFDVKD. The CDR3 is CATSDLGRAGTDTQYF. Written as DNA, the CDR3 is TGTGCCACCAGTGATTTGGGAAGGGCAGGCACAGATACGCAGTATTTT.

V usage is TRBV2 and J usage is TRBJ2-7; D is undetermined. Germline CDR1 reads SNHLY; CDR2 reads FYNNEI. Trimming shortened V by 8 bases and J by 6 bases, and 14 bases separated the two germline ends. This CDR3 contains 12 residues. The CDR3 coding sequence is TGTGCCAGCGATGAGTCAGTTGGCGAGCAGTACTTC. As protein: CASDESVGEQYF.